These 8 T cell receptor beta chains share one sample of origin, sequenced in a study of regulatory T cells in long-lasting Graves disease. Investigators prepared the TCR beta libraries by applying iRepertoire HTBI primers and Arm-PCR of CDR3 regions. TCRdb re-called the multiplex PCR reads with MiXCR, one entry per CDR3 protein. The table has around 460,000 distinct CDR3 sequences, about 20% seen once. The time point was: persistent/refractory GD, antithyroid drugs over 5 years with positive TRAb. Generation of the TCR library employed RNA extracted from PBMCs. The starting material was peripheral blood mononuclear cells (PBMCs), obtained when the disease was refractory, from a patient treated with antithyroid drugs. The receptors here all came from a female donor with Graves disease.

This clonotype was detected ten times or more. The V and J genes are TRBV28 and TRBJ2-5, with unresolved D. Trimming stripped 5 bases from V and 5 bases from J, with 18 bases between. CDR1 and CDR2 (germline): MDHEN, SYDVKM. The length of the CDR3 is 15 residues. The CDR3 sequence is CASSLDRAPPETQYF. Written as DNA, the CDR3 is TGTGCCAGCAGTCTGGATAGGGCTCCGCCGGAGACCCAGTACTTC.

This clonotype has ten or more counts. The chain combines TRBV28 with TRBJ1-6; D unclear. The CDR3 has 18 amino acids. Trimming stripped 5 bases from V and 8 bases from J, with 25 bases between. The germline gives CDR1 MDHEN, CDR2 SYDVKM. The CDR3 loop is CASSPPPVSDPGDSPLHF. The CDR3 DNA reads TGTGCCAGCAGTCCTCCCCCCGTGTCCGATCCGGGAGATTCACCCCTCCACTTT.

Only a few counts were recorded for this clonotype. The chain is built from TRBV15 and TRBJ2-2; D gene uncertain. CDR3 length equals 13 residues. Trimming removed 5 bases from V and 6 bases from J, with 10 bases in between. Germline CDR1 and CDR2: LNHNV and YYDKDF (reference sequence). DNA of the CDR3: TGTGCCACCAGCGGACCAATTCCCGGGGAGCTGTTTTTT. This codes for CATSGPIPGELFF.

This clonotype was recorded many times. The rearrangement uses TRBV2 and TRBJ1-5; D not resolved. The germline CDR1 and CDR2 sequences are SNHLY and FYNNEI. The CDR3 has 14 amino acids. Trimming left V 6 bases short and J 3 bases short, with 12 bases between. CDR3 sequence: CASRSGSLNQPQHF. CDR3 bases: TGTGCCAGCAGGTCGGGCAGCCTCAATCAGCCCCAGCATTTT.

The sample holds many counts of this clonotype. CDR3 nucleotide sequence: TGCAGCGTTGATCGTATGGGGACTATGTTTTTT. The encoded protein is CSVDRMGTMFF. The chain joins TRBV29-1 to TRBJ1-4, with D possibly TRBD1 on 5 matching bases. Germline CDR1 reads SQVTM; CDR2 reads ANQGSEA. The CDR3 extends over 11 amino acids. The V gene lost 3 bases and the J gene lost 15 bases, with 14 bases spanning the gap.

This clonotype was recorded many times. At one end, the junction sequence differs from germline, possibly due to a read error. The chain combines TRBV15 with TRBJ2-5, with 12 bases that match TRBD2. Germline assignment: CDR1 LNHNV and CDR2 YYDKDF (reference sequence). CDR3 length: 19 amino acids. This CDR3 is CATAGTVGLAGFTQQTQYF. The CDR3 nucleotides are TGTGCCACCGCCGGAACCGTCGGACTAGCGGGGTTCACCCAACAGACCCAGTACTTC.

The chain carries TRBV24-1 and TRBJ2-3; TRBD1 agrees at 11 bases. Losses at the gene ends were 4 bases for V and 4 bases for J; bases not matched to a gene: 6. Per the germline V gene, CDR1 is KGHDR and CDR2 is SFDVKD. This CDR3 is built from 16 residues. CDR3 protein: CATSDLRDRGSDTQYF. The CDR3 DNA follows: TGTGCCACCAGTGACCTCCGGGACAGGGGGTCAGATACGCAGTATTTT.

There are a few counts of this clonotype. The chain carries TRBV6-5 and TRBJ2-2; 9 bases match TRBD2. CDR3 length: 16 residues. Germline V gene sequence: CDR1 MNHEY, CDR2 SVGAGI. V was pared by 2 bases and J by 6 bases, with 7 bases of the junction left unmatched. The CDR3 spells CASSYGPSGDPGELFF. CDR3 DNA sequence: TGTGCCAGCAGTTACGGGCCTAGCGGGGATCCCGGGGAGCTGTTTTTT.